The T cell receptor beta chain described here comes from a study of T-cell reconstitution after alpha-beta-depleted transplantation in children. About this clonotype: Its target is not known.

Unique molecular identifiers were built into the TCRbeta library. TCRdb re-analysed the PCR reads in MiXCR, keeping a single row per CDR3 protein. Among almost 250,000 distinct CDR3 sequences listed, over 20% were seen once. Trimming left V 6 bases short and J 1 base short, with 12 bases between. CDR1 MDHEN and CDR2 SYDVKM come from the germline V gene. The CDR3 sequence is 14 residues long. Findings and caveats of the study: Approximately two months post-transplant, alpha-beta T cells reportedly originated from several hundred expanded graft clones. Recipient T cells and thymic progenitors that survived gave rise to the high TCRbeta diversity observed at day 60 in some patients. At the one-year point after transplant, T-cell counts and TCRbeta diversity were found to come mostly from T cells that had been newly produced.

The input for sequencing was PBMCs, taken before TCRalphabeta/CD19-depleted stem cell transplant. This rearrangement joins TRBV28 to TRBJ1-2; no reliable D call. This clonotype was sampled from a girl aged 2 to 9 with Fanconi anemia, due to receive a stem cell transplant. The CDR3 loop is CASSLPHSNYGYTF. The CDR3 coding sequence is TGTGCCAGCAGCCTCCCCCACAGTAACTATGGCTACACCTTC.